This TCR beta chain was recorded in a study of breast tumors, draining lymph nodes, adjacent tissues. Study-wide results and limits: Findings are consistent with lymph node origin and intratumoral expansion of most tumor T cells. Compared with basal-like, luminal-like tumors shared significantly more repertoire with nontumor tissue. Tumors had less TCR diversity than lymph nodes, more than nontumor tissue.

TCRdb used MiXCR to reprocess the multiplex PCR reads, holding one entry per CDR3 protein. The profile shows some 250,000 distinct CDR3 sequences, roughly a third of them singletons. Axillary draining lymph nodes of breast cancer patients supplied the node samples. J was trimmed by 5 bases and V by 6 bases; bases with no gene match: 21. The CDR3 length is 20 residues. Remarks on this clonotype: What it binds is not known.

The chain couples TRBV12-3 or TRBV12-4 to TRBJ2-5; TRBD2 matches 13 bases. The sequence came from a female donor with breast cancer. Some clones in this sample may be carry-over from other donors' samples. The source material was axillary lymph node tissue. CDR3 residues: CASRPQEGRLAGGLGETQYF. Here the CDR3 DNA reads TGTGCCAGCAGACCGCAGGAGGGTCGACTAGCGGGGGGCCTTGGGGAGACCCAGTACTTC.